The 17 T cell receptor beta chains below were found in one sample sequenced in a study of technical replicates of blood from four donors. Some clones are missing from TCRdb's copy, which holds only in-frame ones; the method was immunoSEQ multiplex PCR. This sample has around 83,000 clones; 94% occur once, and the top ten carry 0.26%. The specimen was T cells isolated from PBMCs. These receptors were taken from a human donor in good health.

This clone has just a few counts. The chain joins TRBV14 to TRBJ1-1; TRBD1 might be the D (5 bases). The CDR3 is 14 residues long. Per the germline V gene, CDR1 is SGHDN and CDR2 is FVKESK. Between the trimmed V and J ends, which lost 0 bases and 8 bases, there was a span of 13 bases. DNA for the CDR3: TGTGCCAGCAGCCAAGATCGGGGGGTTGCCGAAGCTTTCTTT. Translating gives CASSQDRGVAEAFF.

V usage is TRBV10-1 and J usage is TRBJ1-1; D remains unclear. Germline values: CDR1 WNHNN, CDR2 SYGVQD (reference sequence). This CDR3 comprises 14 residues. V lost 0 bases, J lost 5 bases, and 10 bases lay in between. CDR3 amino acids: CASSESVRATEAFF. CDR3 DNA sequence: TGCGCCAGCAGTGAGTCAGTGCGGGCGACTGAAGCTTTCTTT.

The rearrangement uses TRBV15 and TRBJ1-5, with TRBD1 matching 11 bases. Germline V gene sequence: CDR1 LNHNV, CDR2 YYDKDF (reference sequence). The J segment lost 6 bases and the V segment lost 9 bases, leaving 4 bases of the junction unmatched. The CDR3 has 13 amino acids. The CDR3 sequence: CATDRGPGQPQHF. For the CDR3, the DNA is TGTGCCACGGACAGGGGGCCGGGTCAGCCCCAGCATTTT. Supplemented by reference TRBV15 and TRBJ1-5, the full variable domain reads DAMVIQNPRYQVTQFGKPVTLSCSQTLNHNVMYWYQQKSSQAPKLLFHYYDKDFNNEADTPDNFQSRRPNTSFCFLDIRSPGLGDTAMYLCATDRGPGQPQHFGDGTRLSIL.

This clone was seen only once. This rearrangement joins TRBV4-1 to TRBJ2-1; TRBD2 agrees at 7 bases. The V segment lost 0 bases and the J segment 8 bases; nucleotides outside the gene matches: 13. Germline assignment: CDR1 MGHRA and CDR2 YSYEKL. CDR3 size: 17 residues. CDR3 amino acids: CASSQDRRTRGPYEQFF. The CDR3 DNA follows: TGCGCCAGCAGCCAAGATAGAAGGACTAGGGGTCCCTATGAGCAGTTCTTC.

This clone occurred once. The chain uses TRBV25-1 and TRBJ2-7; 7 bases line up with TRBD2. This CDR3 has 12 residues. The ends lost 3 bases at V and 7 bases at J; junction bases unmatched: 3. Germline-derived CDR1 and CDR2 are MGHDK and SYGVNS. The CDR3 nucleotides are TGTGCCAGCAGTGACGGGCGGGGGGAGCAGTACTTC. This translates into CASSDGRGEQYF.

This chain joins TRBV19 and TRBJ1-2; 9 bases match TRBD1. The J segment lost 4 bases and the V segment lost 4 bases, leaving 10 bases of the junction unmatched. The CDR3 length is 16 residues. Per germline, CDR1 LNHDA and CDR2 SQIVND (reference sequence). For the CDR3, the DNA is TGTGCCAGTAGTACTCGGGACAGGGCGGAGGGCTATGGCTACACCTTC. It translates to CASSTRDRAEGYGYTF.

This clone was picked up a small number of times. The chain carries TRBV14 and TRBJ1-1; no firm D call. Germline CDR1 and CDR2: SGHDN and FVKESK. V shed 3 bases and J shed 5 bases, with 10 bases lying between them. The CDR3 is made up of 13 amino acids. This CDR3 reads CASSHDGGTEAFF. CDR3 nucleotide sequence: TGTGCCAGCAGCCACGACGGCGGGACTGAAGCTTTCTTT.

The chain is built from TRBV11-3 and TRBJ2-7; TRBD2 is a possible D gene (6 bases). Germline V gene sequence: CDR1 SGHNT, CDR2 YENEEA. The V and J ends lost 3 bases and 2 bases respectively, with 14 bases between them. The CDR3 has 15 residues. CDR3 residues: CASSLDLTGAYEQYF. CDR3 nucleotides: TGTGCCAGCAGCTTGGACTTGACGGGAGCCTACGAGCAGTACTTC.

V is TRBV4-1 and J is TRBJ2-7; 10 bases align to TRBD1. The CDR3 runs to 16 residues. V was pared by 0 bases and J by 4 bases, with 6 bases of the junction left unmatched. Looked up from germline, CDR1 is MGHRA and CDR2 is YSYEKL. CDR3 loop: CASSQDPLDRGYEQYF. The CDR3 nucleotides are TGCGCCAGCAGCCAAGACCCACTGGACAGGGGGTACGAGCAGTACTTC.

The chain employs TRBV19 and TRBJ1-3; no clear D gene. The germline V gene has CDR1 LNHDA and CDR2 SQIVND (reference sequence). The CDR3 consists of 16 residues. V was clipped by 5 bases and J by 2 bases, with 16 bases between them. In DNA, the CDR3 is TGTGCCAGTAGTCCGACTAGTTGGTATCCTGGAAACACCATATATTTT. As protein: CASSPTSWYPGNTIYF.

This chain connects TRBV9 to TRBJ2-1; 7 positions agree with TRBD2. The germline gives CDR1 SGDLS, CDR2 YYNGEE. V shed 5 bases, J shed 3 bases, and the junction held 8 bases outside the gene matches. The CDR3 consists of 15 residues. Here the CDR3 DNA reads TGTGCCAGCAGTCTAACCCTAGCGGACTACAATGAGCAGTTCTTC. This encodes CASSLTLADYNEQFF.

The rearrangement joins TRBV4-2 to TRBJ2-3; D is uncertain. The ends were cut back, 2 bases at V and 1 base at J, with 4 bases in the middle. The CDR3 covers 13 residues. Germline V gives CDR1 LGHNA, CDR2 YNFKEQ. The DNA for the CDR3 is TGTGCCAGCAGCCAAACGGGCACAGATACGCAGTATTTT. Its protein product is CASSQTGTDTQYF.

This chain connects TRBV9 to TRBJ2-3; 10 bases map to TRBD2. The CDR3 spans 14 residues. V was clipped by 3 bases and J by 4 bases; unmatched bases: 2. From germline, CDR1 is SGDLS and CDR2 YYNGEE. The CDR3 nucleotides are TGTGCCAGCAGCGCTAGCGGGAGCGCAGATACGCAGTATTTT. Amino acid sequence: CASSASGSADTQYF. Filled out from reference TRBV9 and TRBJ2-3, the complete variable domain reads DSGVTQTPKHLITATGQRVTLRCSPRSGDLSVYWYQQSLDQGLQFLIQYYNGEERAKGNILERFSAQQFPDLHSELNLSSLELGDSALYFCASSASGSADTQYFGPGTRLTVL.

The V and J genes are TRBV6-4 and TRBJ2-1, with TRBD2 matching 13 bases. V was clipped by 5 bases and J by 6 bases; unmatched bases: 10. The CDR3 covers 17 residues. CDR1 and CDR2 from the germline V gene are MRHNA and SNTAGT. This CDR3 is CASSSTSGRATGNEQFF. In DNA form, the CDR3 reads TGTGCCAGCAGTAGTACTAGCGGGAGGGCCACGGGCAATGAGCAGTTCTTC.

The rearrangement uses TRBV15 and TRBJ2-5; 13 positions agree with TRBD2. Germline V gene sequence: CDR1 LNHNV, CDR2 YYDKDF (reference sequence). This CDR3 contains 18 residues. Trimming removed 1 base from V and 0 bases from J; junction bases left unmatched: 5. CDR3 in DNA: TGTGCCACCAGCAGAGGTAGACTAGCGGGGGGATACCAAGAGACCCAGTACTTC. Its protein is CATSRGRLAGGYQETQYF.

The chain combines TRBV30 with TRBJ2-2; D gene unclear. V was pared by 4 bases and J by 6 bases, with 15 bases between. CDR1 is GTSNPN, CDR2 SVGIG, per germline (reference sequence). CDR3 length: 14 amino acids. The CDR3: CAWTHPQVSGELFF. Written as DNA, the CDR3 is TGTGCCTGGACCCACCCTCAGGTATCCGGGGAGCTGTTTTTT.

The CDR3 nucleotides read TGTGCCAGCAGTTCTATGCAGGCCTTTAGCAATCAGCCCCAGCATTTT. Residues: CASSSMQAFSNQPQHF. The chain carries TRBV6-5 and TRBJ1-5; D remains ambiguous. The V end lost 4 bases, the J end lost 0 bases, and 13 bases lay between the germline ends. CDR1 MNHEY and CDR2 SVGAGI come from the germline V gene. The CDR3 has 16 residues.